This TCR beta chain was sequenced in a study of CD8+ T cells in alopecia areata. Regarding this clone: In the same sample, other DNA sequences code for this CDR3.

Trimming removed 4 bases at V and 0 bases at J, with 9 bases between. The CDR3 is made up of 13 amino acids. Germline CDR1 is SQVTM and CDR2 is ANQGSEA. Reverse transcribed after extraction, RNA yielded cDNA as the sequencing template. Libraries were prepared by immunoSEQ multiplex PCR; TCRdb keeps only in-frame clonotypes and omits some of them. The sample has 150,000 to 200,000 clones, 59% seen once; the top ten hold roughly 14%. The chain carries TRBV29-1 and TRBJ1-1; D not resolved. The receptor was derived from a human donor with alopecia areata. Sequencing was performed on CD4+ T cells sorted from blood, taken at week 0. CDR3 residues: CSVARVLNTEAFF. As DNA, the CDR3 is TGCAGCGTTGCAAGGGTTTTGAACACTGAAGCTTTCTTT.